There are many counts of the clone carrying this TCR beta chain. Its antigen is undetermined. cDNA carried unique molecular identifiers, and a universal primer site was added by template switching. TCRdb recomputed calls from the 5' RACE reads with MiXCR, one row per CDR3 protein. This sample has approximately 700,000 distinct CDR3 sequences, with 5.5% to 6.5% found just once. These data come from a study of identical twins. The study's findings and limits: Alpha sequences out of frame and shared by twins had excess low generation probability. Insertions were fewer in abundant cord blood beta clonotypes, whereas memory repertoires showed none of this pattern.

CDR3 size: 12 residues. Trimming took 4 bases from V and 5 from J, leaving 8 bases between them. The germline gives CDR1 SNHLY, CDR2 FYNNEI. The sample was naive T cells sorted from blood. The V and J genes are TRBV2 and TRBJ2-5; no firm D call. The sequence came from a man younger than 35 in good health. DNA of the CDR3: TGTGCCAGCAGTGCCCTATCCGAGACCCAGTACTTC. This codes for CASSALSETQYF.